These T cell receptor beta chains were read from a single sample in a study of CD8 T cells in ankylosing spondylitis. TCRdb reprocessed the 5' RACE reads via MiXCR and lists one record per CDR3 protein. Of hundreds of thousands of distinct CDR3 sequences listed, over 9.5% are singletons. Sequences were obtained from blood, either unsorted or a sorted T cell fraction (not recorded which). These receptors originate from a male donor with ankylosing spondylitis. Both conserved end residues are part of each CDR3. A D gene is named only where the DNA matches it firmly. Some rows mark clone size as missing; the rest say once, few, many or name a class of expanded clone.

>.|TRBJ2-1|TRBD1|TRBV27
CASSLGTSGTGVNEQFF
TGTGCCAGCAGCTTAGGGACCTCCGGGACAGGGGTTAATGAGCAGTTCTTC
>few|TRBJ2-6|TRBD1|TRBV10-3
CAISDGTGTGANVLTF
TGTGCCATCTCTGACGGGACAGGGACTGGGGCCAACGTCCTGACTTTC
>few|TRBJ2-1|.|TRBV12-3/TRBV12-4
CASSFRSTGLRNEQFF
TGTGCCAGCAGCTTCCGGAGTACGGGTCTTCGGAATGAGCAGTTCTTC
>many|TRBJ2-5|.|TRBV27
CANRGGTQYF
TGTGCCAACCGAGGGGGGACCCAGTACTTC
>.|TRBJ1-6|.|TRBV5-1
CASSFKDYNSPLHF
TGCGCCAGCAGTTTTAAGGACTATAATTCACCCCTCCACTTT
>many|TRBJ2-2|.|TRBV7-2
CASSPYSGELFF
TGTGCCAGCAGCCCGTATAGCGGGGAGCTGTTTTTT
>few|TRBJ1-6|.|TRBV10-2
CASRQESYNSPLHF
TGCGCCAGCAGACAGGAGTCCTATAATTCACCCCTCCACTTT
>few|TRBJ2-5|TRBD2|TRBV4-2
CASSLTSGLETQYF
TGTGCCAGCAGTTTAACTAGCGGGTTAGAGACCCAGTACTTC
>.|TRBJ1-1|.|TRBV4-2
CASSRRWGANTEAFF
TGTGCCAGCAGCCGGAGGTGGGGCGCGAACACTGAAGCTTTCTTT
>few|TRBJ2-1|.|TRBV6-2/TRBV6-3
CASSFRHNEQFF
TGTGCCAGCAGTTTCAGGCACAATGAGCAGTTCTTC
>many|TRBJ1-1|TRBD1|TRBV3-1
CASSPQGSMAEAFF
TGTGCCAGCAGCCCACAGGGGTCAATGGCTGAAGCTTTCTTT
>many|TRBJ2-3|.|TRBV5-1
CASSFGGRTDTQYF
TGTGCCAGCAGCTTCGGGGGGCGCACAGATACGCAGTATTTT
>.|TRBJ1-1|.|TRBV9
CASSVVVNMNTEAFF
TGTGCCAGCAGCGTAGTTGTCAACATGAACACTGAAGCTTTCTTT
>.|TRBJ2-5|.|TRBV5-1
CASSEVQETQYF
TGCGCCAGCAGTGAAGTCCAAGAGACCCAGTACTTC
>.|TRBJ2-3|.|TRBV18
CASSPSLRGPAADTQYF
TGTGCCAGCTCACCCTCTTTGCGGGGGCCCGCGGCAGATACGCAGTATTTT
>.|TRBJ2-3|.|TRBV12-3/TRBV12-4
CASNQGRTSTDTQYF
TGTGCCAGCAACCAGGGACGGACTAGCACAGATACGCAGTATTTT
>many|TRBJ2-1|TRBD2|TRBV4-2
CASSFSGRAGNEQFF
TGTGCCAGCAGCTTTAGCGGGAGGGCGGGAAATGAGCAGTTCTTC
>.|TRBJ2-3|.|TRBV20-1
CSAIKTLSTDTQYF
TGCAGTGCTATAAAGACTCTTAGCACAGATACGCAGTATTTT
>few|TRBJ2-5|.|TRBV20-1
CSARPRVDLETQYF
TGCAGTGCTCGCCCCAGGGTTGATCTGGAGACCCAGTACTTC
>.|TRBJ2-7|.|TRBV20-1
CSARKLGGEQYF
TGCAGTGCTAGGAAACTGGGAGGCGAGCAGTACTTC
>.|TRBJ2-7|TRBD2|TRBV20-1
CSAKVAGGRYEQYF
TGCAGTGCTAAGGTAGCGGGAGGACGCTACGAGCAGTACTTC
>.|TRBJ1-2|.|TRBV27
CASSLLAGGYYGYTF
TGTGCCAGCAGTTTATTGGCGGGCGGATATTATGGCTACACCTTC
>few|TRBJ2-1|.|TRBV5-4
CASSATSQDNEQFF
TGTGCCAGCAGCGCGACTAGTCAGGACAATGAGCAGTTCTTC
>.|TRBJ2-5|.|TRBV6-1
CASSLEADETQYF
TGTGCCAGCAGCCTCGAGGCAGACGAGACCCAGTACTTC
>many|TRBJ1-6|.|TRBV12-3/TRBV12-4
CASTLGSGGRNSPLHF
TGTGCCAGCACCTTGGGTTCTGGGGGTCGTAATTCACCCCTCCACTTT
>many|TRBJ2-7|.|TRBV5-1
CASSSGGAWRRKTYEQYF
TGCGCCAGCAGCTCGGGTGGGGCGTGGCGGAGGAAGACCTACGAGCAGTACTTC
>.|TRBJ1-2|.|TRBV29-1
CSVTDSYGYTF
TGCAGCGTTACGGACAGTTATGGCTACACCTTC
>few|TRBJ2-7|.|TRBV20-1
CSASQDPTPEQYF
TGCAGTGCTAGTCAGGACCCAACTCCCGAGCAGTACTTC
>.|TRBJ2-7|TRBD1|TRBV18
CASSPAGTGALEQYF
TGTGCCAGCTCACCAGCGGGGACAGGGGCCTTGGAGCAGTACTTC
>few|TRBJ2-2|.|TRBV6-5
CASSYSRVTGELFF
TGTGCCAGCAGTTACTCCAGGGTCACCGGGGAGCTGTTTTTT
>many|TRBJ2-5|.|TRBV15
CATSRGTEQETQYF
TGTGCCACCAGCAGAGGGACAGAACAAGAGACCCAGTACTTC
>few|TRBJ2-1|.|TRBV12-3/TRBV12-4
CASGPWEMVNEQFF
TGTGCCAGCGGCCCCTGGGAGATGGTCAATGAGCAGTTCTTC
>few|TRBJ2-5|.|TRBV5-1
CASSPFTGLQETQYF
TGCGCCAGCAGCCCATTTACAGGACTTCAAGAGACCCAGTACTTC
>.|TRBJ1-1|.|TRBV6-5
CASSFWTNTEAFF
TGTGCCAGCAGTTTCTGGACGAACACTGAAGCTTTCTTT
>.|TRBJ2-3|.|TRBV20-1
CSAEGRVGLRDTQYF
TGCAGTGCCGAGGGGCGGGTCGGCCTACGGGATACGCAGTATTTT
>few|TRBJ1-2|.|TRBV15
CATSRDLRTVVFGYTF
TGTGCCACCAGCAGAGATTTGCGGACAGTCGTTTTTGGCTACACCTTC
>many|TRBJ1-2|.|TRBV12-3/TRBV12-4
CASSFGGPNYGYTF
TGTGCCAGCAGTTTCGGGGGTCCTAACTATGGCTACACCTTC
>.|TRBJ1-2|.|TRBV5-1
CASSLVGPSNYGYTF
TGCGCCAGCAGCTTGGTGGGACCCTCTAACTATGGCTACACCTTC
>few|TRBJ2-3|.|TRBV12-3/TRBV12-4
CASTPGADTQYF
TGTGCCAGCACCCCTGGGGCAGATACGCAGTATTTT
>.|TRBJ2-4|.|TRBV6-1
CASAIKGRVAKNIQYF
TGTGCCAGCGCTATTAAGGGAAGGGTAGCCAAAAACATTCAGTACTTC
>.|TRBJ2-7|.|TRBV11-3
CASSRPTAPYEQYF
TGTGCCAGCAGCCGCCCCACTGCCCCCTACGAGCAGTACTTC
>many|TRBJ2-3|.|TRBV12-3/TRBV12-4
CASSLGPNTDTQYF
TGTGCCAGCAGTTTGGGTCCGAACACAGATACGCAGTATTTT
>.|TRBJ2-7|TRBD2|TRBV10-3
CAISPGTSGGSSYEQYF
TGTGCCATCAGTCCCGGGACTAGCGGGGGTTCCTCCTACGAGCAGTACTTC
>few|TRBJ1-2|.|TRBV20-1
CSARDAGRGYTF
TGCAGTGCTAGAGATGCCGGGCGGGGCTACACCTTC
>few|TRBJ2-2|.|TRBV10-3
CATQGGGGLYTGELFF
TGTGCCACACAAGGTGGAGGGGGGCTATACACCGGGGAGCTGTTTTTT
>.|TRBJ1-3|.|TRBV6-1
CASRPSVGSSGNTIYF
TGTGCCAGCAGACCCTCCGTGGGGTCCTCTGGAAACACCATATATTTT
>.|TRBJ2-5|.|TRBV6-2/TRBV6-3
CASSDITSEETQYF
TGTGCCAGCAGTGACATTACTAGTGAAGAGACCCAGTACTTC
>.|TRBJ2-3|TRBD2|TRBV6-1
CASSRQIAGWTDTQYF
TGTGCCAGCAGCAGACAAATAGCGGGATGGACAGATACGCAGTATTTT
>few|TRBJ2-1|TRBD2|TRBV20-1
CSACRVTSGSYSYNEQFF
TGCAGTGCCTGTAGGGTAACTAGCGGGAGCTACTCCTACAATGAGCAGTTCTTC
>.|TRBJ2-7|TRBD2|TRBV27
CASSPFPTSGFSYEQYF
TGTGCCAGCAGTCCATTTCCGACTAGCGGGTTTTCCTACGAGCAGTACTTC
>.|TRBJ2-1|.|TRBV9
CASSRDLPSYNQQFF
TGTGCCAGCAGCAGGGACCTCCCTTCCTACAATCAGCAGTTCTTC
>many|TRBJ2-1|.|TRBV5-1
CASSFTRGAGEQFF
TGCGCCAGCAGCTTTACTAGGGGGGCAGGTGAGCAGTTCTTC
>.|TRBJ1-5|.|TRBV3-1
CASTRGTDQPQHF
TGTGCTAGCACCCGGGGGACTGATCAGCCCCAGCATTTT
>many|TRBJ2-7|.|TRBV6-2/TRBV6-3
CASSRQGGSYEQYF
TGTGCCAGCAGTCGCCAGGGGGGATCCTACGAGCAGTACTTC
>many|TRBJ1-1|.|TRBV25-1
CASSLGGIGMNTEAFF
TGTGCCAGCAGTCTAGGAGGGATCGGTATGAACACTGAAGCTTTCTTT
>few|TRBJ2-3|.|TRBV2
CASSEGGPQGSLTDTQYF
TGTGCCAGCAGTGAAGGGGGGCCCCAGGGATCCCTCACAGATACGCAGTATTTT
>.|TRBJ2-1|.|TRBV20-1
CSASKPDFYNEQFF
TGCAGTGCTAGTAAACCTGATTTCTACAATGAGCAGTTCTTC
>.|TRBJ1-1|.|TRBV7-3
CASSLSPGQSEAFF
TGTGCCAGCAGCTTAAGTCCCGGACAGAGTGAAGCTTTCTTT
>.|TRBJ1-4|.|TRBV21-1
CASGRQGGLFF
TGTGCCAGCGGAAGACAGGGCGGACTGTTTTTT